This TCR beta chain was sequenced during a study of blood T cell repertoires in COVID-19. At the level of the study: Samples taken during acute and convalescent COVID-19 were collected in the United States, Italy and Spain. Nucleic acid was either cDNA or gDNA, and it came from T cells, B-cell-depleted T cells, or PBMCs.

CDR1 and CDR2 from the germline V gene are SGHRS and YFSETQ. This CDR3 is built from 17 residues. The V and J ends lost 0 bases and 10 bases, in that order; junction bases with no gene match: 11. In the study's own analysis: Scientists estimated how many nucleated cells there were by amplifying reference gene primers. The data were produced by immunoSEQ multiplex PCR, yet TCRdb's version contains in-frame clones alone and is incomplete. That table supplies the V and J calls and clone size; D and trimming were determined from the DNA. Seen here are over 35,000 clones, roughly 85% observed once, and the top ten hold roughly 9.7%.

This rearrangement joins TRBV5-1 to TRBJ1-6; 9 bases line up with TRBD1. The TCR was taken from a human donor in a cohort sampled during active COVID-19. The sequencing sample was made of peripheral blood. The DNA of the CDR3 is TGCGCCAGCAGCTTGGAAGTTCCCGGGACAGGGAGATCACCCCTCCACTTT. Translating gives CASSLEVPGTGRSPLHF.